This T cell receptor beta chain emerged from a study of OX40 agonist ivuxolimab in advanced cancers. Overall study: People who had prior anti-PD-1, anti-PD-L1 or anti-CTLA-4 therapy could take part, and about 37% had some. Study results and caveats: Expanded clones belonging to CD8+ T cells outnumbered, on average, those of CD4+. By week 6 at 0.1 to 3.0 mg/kg, blood CD4+ and CD8+ T cells had expanded clonally.

To note about this clone: Its antigen is unknown.

Only in-frame clones appear in the TCRdb table, and some are missing; sequencing was by immunoSEQ multiplex PCR. This sample has about 76,000 clones, with approximately 83% found just once. Trimming pared 4 bases from V and 10 bases from J, leaving 9 bases between. In germline, CDR1 is SGHDT, CDR2 YYEEEE. The CDR3 is made up of 11 amino acids. Blood got drawn at baseline, again on cycle 4 day 1, and then on cycle 7 day 1. This specimen was CD4+ or CD8+ T cells sorted from blood, taken in a trial of the OX40 agonist ivuxolimab. The source of this sequence is an adult with an advanced solid tumor such as melanoma, head and neck, liver or kidney cancer. The V and J genes are TRBV5-6 and TRBJ2-1; D is perhaps TRBD1 (5 bases). The CDR3: CASSVTAEQFF. DNA of the CDR3: TGTGCCAGCAGCGTGACAGCCGAGCAGTTCTTC.